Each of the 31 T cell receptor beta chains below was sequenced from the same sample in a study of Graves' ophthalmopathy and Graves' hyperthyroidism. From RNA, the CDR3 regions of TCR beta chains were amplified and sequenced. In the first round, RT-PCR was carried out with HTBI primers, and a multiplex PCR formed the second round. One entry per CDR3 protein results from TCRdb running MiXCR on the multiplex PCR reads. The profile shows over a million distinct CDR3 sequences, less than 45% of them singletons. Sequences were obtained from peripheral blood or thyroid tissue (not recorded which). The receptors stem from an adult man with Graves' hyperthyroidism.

CDR3 sequence (DNA): TGCGCCAGCAGCCAGGAGGGGGGGGTAAGGAATTCACCCCTCCACTTT. It translates to CASSQEGGVRNSPLHF. The chain recombines TRBV4-1 with TRBJ1-6, with D possibly being TRBD1 (6 bases). V was clipped by 3 bases and J by 7 bases, with 16 bases between them. Germline values: CDR1 MGHRA, CDR2 YSYEKL. The CDR3 runs 16 residues.

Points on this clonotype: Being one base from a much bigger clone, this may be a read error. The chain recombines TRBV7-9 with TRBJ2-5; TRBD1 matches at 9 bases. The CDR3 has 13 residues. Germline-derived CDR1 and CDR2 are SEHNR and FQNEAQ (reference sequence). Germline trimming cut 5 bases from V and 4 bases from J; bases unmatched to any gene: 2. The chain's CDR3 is CASSMDRGETQYF. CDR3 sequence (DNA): TGTGCCAGCAGCATGGACAGGGGAGAGACCCAGTACTTC.

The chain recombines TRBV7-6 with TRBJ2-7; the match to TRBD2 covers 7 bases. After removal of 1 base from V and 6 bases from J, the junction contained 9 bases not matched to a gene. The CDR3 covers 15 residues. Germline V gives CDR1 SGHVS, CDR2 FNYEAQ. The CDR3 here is CASSLGREQGGEQYF. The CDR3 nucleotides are TGTGCCAGCAGCTTAGGGCGGGAGCAAGGTGGCGAGCAGTACTTC.

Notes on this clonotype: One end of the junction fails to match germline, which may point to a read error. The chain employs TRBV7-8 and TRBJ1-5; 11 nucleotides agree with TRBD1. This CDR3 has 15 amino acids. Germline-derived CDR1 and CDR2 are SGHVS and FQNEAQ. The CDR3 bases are TGTGGCAGCAGCATATGGACAGGGGGCGATCAGCCCCAGCATTTT. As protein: CGSSIWTGGDQPQHF. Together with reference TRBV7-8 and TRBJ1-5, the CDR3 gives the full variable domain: GAGVSQSPRYKVAKRGQDVALRCDPISGHVSLFWYQQALGQGPEFLTYFQNEAQLDKSGLPSDRFFAERPEGSVSTLKIQRTQQEDSAVYLCGSSIWTGGDQPQHFGDGTRLSIL.

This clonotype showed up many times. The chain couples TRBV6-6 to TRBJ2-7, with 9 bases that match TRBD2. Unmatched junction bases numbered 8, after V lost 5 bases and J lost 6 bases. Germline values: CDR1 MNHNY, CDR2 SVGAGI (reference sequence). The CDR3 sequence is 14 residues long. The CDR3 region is CASSPRGRATEQYF. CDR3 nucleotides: TGTGCCAGCAGTCCCCGCGGGAGGGCAACCGAGCAGTACTTC.

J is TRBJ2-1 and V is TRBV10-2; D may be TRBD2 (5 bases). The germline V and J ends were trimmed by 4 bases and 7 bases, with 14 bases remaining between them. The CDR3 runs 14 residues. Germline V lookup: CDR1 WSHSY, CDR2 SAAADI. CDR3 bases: TGCGCCAGCAGTGCGACCGGGAACGAAAATGAGCAGTTCTTC. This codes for CASSATGNENEQFF.

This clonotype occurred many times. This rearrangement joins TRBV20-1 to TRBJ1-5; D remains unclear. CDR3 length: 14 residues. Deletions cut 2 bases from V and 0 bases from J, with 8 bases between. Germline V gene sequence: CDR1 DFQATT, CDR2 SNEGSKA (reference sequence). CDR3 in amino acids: CSARQTISNQPQHF. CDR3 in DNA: TGCAGTGCTAGACAGACTATTAGCAATCAGCCCCAGCATTTT.

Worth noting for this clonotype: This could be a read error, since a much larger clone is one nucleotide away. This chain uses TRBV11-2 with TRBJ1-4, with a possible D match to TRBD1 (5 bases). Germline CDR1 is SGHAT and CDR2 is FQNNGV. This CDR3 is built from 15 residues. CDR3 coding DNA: TGTGCCAGCAGCGCCAGACAGAACCTTTTAACAAAAGTGTTTTTT. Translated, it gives CASSARQNLLTKVFF.

The CDR3: CASRGATSGTYNEQFF. The CDR3 DNA reads as TGTGCCAGCAGAGGCGCGACTAGCGGGACCTACAATGAGCAGTTCTTC. The chain carries TRBV7-9 and TRBJ2-7; 11 bases align to TRBD2. The J call may be faulty, since TRBJ2-1 better matches the DNA end. This CDR3 region has 16 residues. In germline, CDR1 is SEHNR, CDR2 FQNEAQ (reference sequence).

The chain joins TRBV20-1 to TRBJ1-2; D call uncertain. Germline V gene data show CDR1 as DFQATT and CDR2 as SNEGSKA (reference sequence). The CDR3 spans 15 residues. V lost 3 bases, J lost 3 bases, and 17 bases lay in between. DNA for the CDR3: TGCAGTGCTAGTCTTCTAGCTTCCGAGGACTATGGCTACACCTTC. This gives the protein CSASLLASEDYGYTF.

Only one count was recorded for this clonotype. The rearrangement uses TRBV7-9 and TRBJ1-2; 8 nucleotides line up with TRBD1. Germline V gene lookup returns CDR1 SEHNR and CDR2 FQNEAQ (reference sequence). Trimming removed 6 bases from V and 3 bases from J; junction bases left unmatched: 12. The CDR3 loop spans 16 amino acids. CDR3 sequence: CASSPGQGRSDYGYTF. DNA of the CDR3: TGTGCCAGCAGTCCAGGACAGGGACGCTCGGACTATGGCTACACCTTC. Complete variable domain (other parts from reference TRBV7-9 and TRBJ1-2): DTGVSQNPRHKITKRGQNVTFRCDPISEHNRLYWYRQTLGQGPEFLTYFQNEAQLEKSRLLSDRFSAERPKGSFSTLEIQRTEQGDSAMYLCASSPGQGRSDYGYTFGSGTRLTVV.

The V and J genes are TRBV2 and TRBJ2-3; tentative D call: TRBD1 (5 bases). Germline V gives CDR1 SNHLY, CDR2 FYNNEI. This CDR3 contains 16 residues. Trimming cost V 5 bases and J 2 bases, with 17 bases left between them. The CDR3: CASSQGSTLSTDTQYF. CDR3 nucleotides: TGTGCCAGCAGTCAGGGATCGACCCTTTCCACAGATACGCAGTATTTT.

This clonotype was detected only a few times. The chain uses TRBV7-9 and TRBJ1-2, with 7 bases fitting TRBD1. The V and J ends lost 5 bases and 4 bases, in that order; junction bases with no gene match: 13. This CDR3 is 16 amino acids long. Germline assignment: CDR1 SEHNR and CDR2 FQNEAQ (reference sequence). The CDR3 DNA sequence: TGTGCCAGCAGCCAAGCCGGCGGCAGGGGGATCTATGGCTACACCTTC. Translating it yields CASSQAGGRGIYGYTF. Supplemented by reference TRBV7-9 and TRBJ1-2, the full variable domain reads DTGVSQNPRHKITKRGQNVTFRCDPISEHNRLYWYRQTLGQGPEFLTYFQNEAQLEKSRLLSDRFSAERPKGSFSTLEIQRTEQGDSAMYLCASSQAGGRGIYGYTFGSGTRLTVV.

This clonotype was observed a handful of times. DNA for the CDR3: TGTGCCAGCAGCGTGGGCCGGGACATCAATGAAAAACTGTTTTTT. Amino acids: CASSVGRDINEKLFF. The V gene is TRBV5-5, the J gene TRBJ1-4; D perhaps matches TRBD1 (6 bases). The V gene's germline CDR1 is SGHKS and CDR2 YYEKEE (reference sequence). V was shortened by 4 bases and J by 5 bases, with 15 bases between the two germline ends. CDR3 size: 15 residues.

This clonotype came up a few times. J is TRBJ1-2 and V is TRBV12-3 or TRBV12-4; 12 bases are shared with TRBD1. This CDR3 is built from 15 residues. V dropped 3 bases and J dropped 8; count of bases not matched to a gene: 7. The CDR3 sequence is CASSFPGQGAQGYTF. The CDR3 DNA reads TGTGCCAGCAGTTTCCCGGGACAGGGGGCGCAAGGCTACACCTTC.

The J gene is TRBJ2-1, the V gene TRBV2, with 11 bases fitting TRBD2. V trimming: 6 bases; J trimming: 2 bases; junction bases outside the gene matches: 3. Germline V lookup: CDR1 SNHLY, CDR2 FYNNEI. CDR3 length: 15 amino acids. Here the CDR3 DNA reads TGTGCCAGCAGGTTACTAGCGGGAGCCTACAATGAGCAGTTCTTC. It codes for CASRLLAGAYNEQFF.

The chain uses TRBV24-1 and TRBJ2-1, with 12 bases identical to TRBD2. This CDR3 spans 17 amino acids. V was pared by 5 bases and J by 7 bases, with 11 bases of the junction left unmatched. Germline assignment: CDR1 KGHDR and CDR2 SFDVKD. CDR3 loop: CATSANGLAGNRNEQFF. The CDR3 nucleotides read TGTGCCACCAGTGCCAATGGACTAGCGGGAAACAGGAATGAGCAGTTCTTC.

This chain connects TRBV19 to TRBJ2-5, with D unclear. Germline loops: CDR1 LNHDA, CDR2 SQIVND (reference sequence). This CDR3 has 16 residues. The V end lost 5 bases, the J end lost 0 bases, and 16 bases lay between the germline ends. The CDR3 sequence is CASSVLAQPDQETQYF. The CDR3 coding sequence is TGTGCCAGTAGTGTATTGGCACAGCCGGACCAAGAGACCCAGTACTTC.

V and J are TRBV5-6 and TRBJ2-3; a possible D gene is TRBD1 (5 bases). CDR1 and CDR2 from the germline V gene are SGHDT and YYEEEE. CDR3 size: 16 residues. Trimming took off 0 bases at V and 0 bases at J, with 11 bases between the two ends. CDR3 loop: CASSLAATASTDTQYF. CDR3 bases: TGTGCCAGCAGCTTGGCGGCGACAGCTAGCACAGATACGCAGTATTTT.

CDR3 DNA sequence: TGTGCCAGCAGGGAAACAGGGGCTGGGGCCAACGTCCTGACTTTC. Translated, it gives CASRETGAGANVLTF. The rearrangement joins TRBV7-8 to TRBJ2-6; 7 bases are shared with TRBD1. Per germline, CDR1 SGHVS and CDR2 FQNEAQ. Unmatched junction bases numbered 4, after V lost 6 bases and J lost 2 bases. There are 15 residues in the CDR3.

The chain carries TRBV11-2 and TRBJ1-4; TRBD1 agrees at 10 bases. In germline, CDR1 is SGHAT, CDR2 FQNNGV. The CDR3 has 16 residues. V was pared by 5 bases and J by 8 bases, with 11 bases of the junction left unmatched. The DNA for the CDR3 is TGTGCCAGCAGCCGGGCAGAGACAGGGGGCGGAGAAAAACTGTTTTTT. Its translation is CASSRAETGGGEKLFF.

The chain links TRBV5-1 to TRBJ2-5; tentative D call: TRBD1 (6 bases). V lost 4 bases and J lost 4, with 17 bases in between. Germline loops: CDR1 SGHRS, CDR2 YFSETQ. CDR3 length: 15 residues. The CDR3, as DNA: TGCGCCAGCAGCCCCCGGGACACGGACCGAGAGACCCAGTACTTC. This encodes CASSPRDTDRETQYF.

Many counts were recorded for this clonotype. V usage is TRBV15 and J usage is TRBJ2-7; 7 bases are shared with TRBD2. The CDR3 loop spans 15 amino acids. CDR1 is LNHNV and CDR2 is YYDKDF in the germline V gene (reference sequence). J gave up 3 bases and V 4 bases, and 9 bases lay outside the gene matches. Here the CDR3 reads CATSKDPGGYYEQYF. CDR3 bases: TGTGCCACCAGCAAGGATCCGGGGGGATACTACGAGCAGTACTTC.

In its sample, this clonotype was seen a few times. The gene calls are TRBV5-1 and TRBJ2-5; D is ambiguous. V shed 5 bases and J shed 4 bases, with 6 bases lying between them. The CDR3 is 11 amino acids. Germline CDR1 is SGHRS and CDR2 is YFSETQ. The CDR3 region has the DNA TGCGCCAGCAGACAGATAGAGACCCAGTACTTC. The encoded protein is CASRQIETQYF.

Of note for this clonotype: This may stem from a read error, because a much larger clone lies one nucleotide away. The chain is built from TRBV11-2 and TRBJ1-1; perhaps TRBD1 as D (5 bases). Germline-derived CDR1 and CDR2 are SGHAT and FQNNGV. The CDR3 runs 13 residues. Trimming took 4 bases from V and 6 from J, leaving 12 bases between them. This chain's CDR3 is CASSSERGAEAFF. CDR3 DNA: TGTGCCAGCAGCTCAGAACGGGGCGCTGAAGCTTTCTTT.

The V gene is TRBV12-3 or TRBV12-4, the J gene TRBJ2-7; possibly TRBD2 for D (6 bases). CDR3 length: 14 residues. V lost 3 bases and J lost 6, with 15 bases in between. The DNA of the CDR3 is TGTGCCAGCAGTTTCCGTGATGTGGGGGGCGAGCAGTACTTC. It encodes CASSFRDVGGEQYF.

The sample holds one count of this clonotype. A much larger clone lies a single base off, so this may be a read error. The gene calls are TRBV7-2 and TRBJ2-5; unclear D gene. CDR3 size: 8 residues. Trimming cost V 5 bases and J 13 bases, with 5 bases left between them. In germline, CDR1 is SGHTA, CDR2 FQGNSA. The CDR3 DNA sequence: TGTGCCAGCAGCCCCCGGTACTTC. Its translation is CASSPRYF.

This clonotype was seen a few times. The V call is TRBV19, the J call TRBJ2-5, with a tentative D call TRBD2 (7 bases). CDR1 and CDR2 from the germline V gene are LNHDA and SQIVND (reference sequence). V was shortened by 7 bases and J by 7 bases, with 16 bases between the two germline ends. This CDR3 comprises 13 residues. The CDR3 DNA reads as TGTGCCAGTACTATCGGGGGGCCGGGGACCCAGTACTTC. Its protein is CASTIGGPGTQYF. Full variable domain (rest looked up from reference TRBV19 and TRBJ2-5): DGGITQSPKYLFRKEGQNVTLSCEQNLNHDAMYWYRQDPGQGLRLIYYSQIVNDFQKGDIAEGYSVSREKKESFPLTVTSAQKNPTAFYLCASTIGGPGTQYFGPGTRLLVL.

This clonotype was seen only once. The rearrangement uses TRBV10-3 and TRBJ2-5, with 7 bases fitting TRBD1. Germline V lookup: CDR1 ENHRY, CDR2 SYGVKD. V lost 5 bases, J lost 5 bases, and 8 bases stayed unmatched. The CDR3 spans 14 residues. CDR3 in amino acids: CAISTLTGTETQYF. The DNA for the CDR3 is TGTGCCATCAGTACGCTGACAGGGACGGAGACCCAGTACTTC.

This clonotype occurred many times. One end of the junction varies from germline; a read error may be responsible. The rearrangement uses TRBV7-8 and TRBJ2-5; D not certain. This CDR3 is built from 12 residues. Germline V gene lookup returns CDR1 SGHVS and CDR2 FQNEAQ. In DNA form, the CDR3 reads TGTGCCAGCAGCTTAGATAAGCCGTGGAGCTTTTTC. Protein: CASSLDKPWSFF.

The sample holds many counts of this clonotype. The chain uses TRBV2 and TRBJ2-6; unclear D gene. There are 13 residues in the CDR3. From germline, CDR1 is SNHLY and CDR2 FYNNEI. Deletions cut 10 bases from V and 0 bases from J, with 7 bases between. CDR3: CATLSSGANVLTF. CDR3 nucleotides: TGTGCCACCCTGAGCTCTGGGGCCAACGTCCTGACTTTC.